This T cell receptor (beta chain) was documented in a study of blood T cell repertoires in COVID-19. Across the study: Specimens from acute and convalescent COVID-19 originated in the United States, Italy and Spain. Sample material is recorded as cDNA or gDNA derived from T cells, B-cell-depleted T cells, or PBMCs.

As processed by the authors: Counts of nucleated cells, estimated from reference gene primer amplification, were obtained. Sequencing used immunoSEQ multiplex PCR; TCRdb keeps in-frame clones, though not all of them. From that table come the V and J calls and clone size; the DNA was used to work out D and trimming. The repertoire has about 83,000 clones, about 86% of them found once; the top ten carry 22%. Germline loops: CDR1 LGHDT, CDR2 YNNKEL (reference sequence). The V segment lost 1 base and the J segment 3 bases; nucleotides outside the gene matches: 2. The CDR3 is 14 amino acids. Sequencing was performed on peripheral blood. The chain combines TRBV3-1 (or the pseudogene TRBV3-2) with TRBJ2-7, with 8 bases lining up with TRBD1. This TCR came from a woman older than 75 in a cohort sampled during active or convalescent COVID-19. The CDR3 here is CASSQAGGGYEQYF. CDR3 bases: TGTGCCAGCAGCCAAGCAGGGGGCGGCTACGAGCAGTACTTC.